One sample yielded the 18 T cell receptor beta chains listed below, sequenced in a study of blood T cell repertoires in COVID-19. The table came from immunoSEQ multiplex PCR; TCRdb's copy has only in-frame clones and leaves some out. This table holds under 50,000 clones, 82% found once. The sample was peripheral blood. The receptors were sampled from a woman aged 65 to 85 with acute or convalescent COVID-19.

The chain joins TRBV9 to TRBJ2-2; D possibly corresponds to TRBD1 (5 bases). CDR1 and CDR2 (germline): SGDLS, YYNGEE. The length of the CDR3 is 13 residues. Trimming shortened V by 0 bases and J by 7 bases, and 7 bases separated the two germline ends. This CDR3 reads CASSVAGFGELFF. The CDR3, as DNA: TGTGCCAGCAGCGTAGCAGGGTTCGGGGAGCTGTTTTTT. Together with reference TRBV9 and TRBJ2-2, the CDR3 gives the full variable domain: DSGVTQTPKHLITATGQRVTLRCSPRSGDLSVYWYQQSLDQGLQFLIQYYNGEERAKGNILERFSAQQFPDLHSELNLSSLELGDSALYFCASSVAGFGELFFGEGSRLTVL.

J is TRBJ1-1 and V is TRBV19; 9 bases fit TRBD1. This CDR3 has 16 amino acids. V lost 4 bases to trimming and J lost 4 bases; unmatched junction nucleotides: 10. Germline values: CDR1 LNHDA, CDR2 SQIVND (reference sequence). The CDR3 loop is CASSRRRGQGSTEAFF. The DNA for the CDR3 is TGTGCCAGTAGTAGACGCCGTGGACAGGGGAGCACTGAAGCTTTCTTT.

J is TRBJ2-3 and V is TRBV5-5; 9 bases are a match to TRBD1. Germline CDR1 is SGHKS and CDR2 is YYEKEE (reference sequence). The CDR3 spans 16 residues. V trimming: 4 bases; J trimming: 2 bases; junction bases outside the gene matches: 8. The CDR3 region has the DNA TGTGCCAGCAGCCGGACAGGGGACTGGGTCACAGATACGCAGTATTTT. Encoded protein: CASSRTGDWVTDTQYF.

This clone has a single count. The rearrangement joins TRBV27 to TRBJ1-4; 8 bases fit TRBD1. This CDR3 spans 14 amino acids. V gave up 5 bases and J gave up 2 bases; unmatched junction bases: 1. Germline CDR1 MNHEY, CDR2 SMNVEV (reference sequence). CDR3: CASSQGATNEKLFF. CDR3 nucleotide sequence: TGTGCCAGCAGTCAGGGGGCTACTAATGAAAAACTGTTTTTT. Drawing the rest from reference TRBV27 and TRBJ1-4, the complete variable domain is EAQVTQNPRYLITVTGKKLTVTCSQNMNHEYMSWYRQDPGLGLRQIYYSMNVEVTDKGDVPEGYKVSRKEKRNFPLILESPSPNQTSLYFCASSQGATNEKLFFGSGTQLSVL.

The CDR3 here is CASSRGTGEQYF. In DNA form, the CDR3 reads TGTGCCAGCAGCCGCGGAACCGGCGAGCAGTACTTC. The V call is TRBV12-3 or TRBV12-4, the J call TRBJ2-7, with D unresolved. This CDR3 has 12 amino acids. V gave up 6 bases and J gave up 6 bases, with 12 bases separating them.

The chain couples TRBV6-5 to TRBJ2-7; the D gene is possibly TRBD1 (6 bases). The CDR3 consists of 13 residues. Between the trimmed V and J ends, which lost 2 bases and 3 bases, there was a span of 8 bases. CDR1 MNHEY and CDR2 SVGAGI come from the germline V gene. CDR3 DNA: TGTGCCAGCAGTTACAACAGGGACTACGAGCAGTACTTC. Protein: CASSYNRDYEQYF.

The chain employs TRBV3-1 (or the pseudogene TRBV3-2) and TRBJ1-4, with D perhaps TRBD1 (6 bases). CDR1 is LGHDT, CDR2 YNNKEL, per germline (reference sequence). Deletions cut 4 bases from V and 4 bases from J, with 13 bases between. CDR3 length: 15 residues. Written as DNA, the CDR3 is TGTGCCAGCAGCCCGAGGGGGAATGGTAATGAAAAACTGTTTTTT. Translation gives CASSPRGNGNEKLFF.

The chain recombines TRBV24-1 with TRBJ1-2; no clear D gene. This CDR3 is built from 13 residues. Deletions cut 3 bases from V and 8 bases from J, with 12 bases between. From germline, CDR1 is KGHDR and CDR2 SFDVKD. The CDR3 DNA reads TGTGCCACCAGTGATCCTCCCTATGAAGGCTACACCTTC. Translating gives CATSDPPYEGYTF.

This clone was counted between two and nine times. The V call is TRBV12-3 or TRBV12-4, the J call TRBJ1-5; D remains unclear. V gave up 6 bases and J gave up 12 bases, with 15 bases separating them. CDR3 size: 12 residues. The CDR3 bases are TGTGCCAGCAGCCCTTTTGGGCAGATCCAGCATTTT. Translation: CASSPFGQIQHF.

The CDR3 loop is CASSQQTGPRTDTQYF. The CDR3 DNA follows: TGTGCCAGCAGCCAGCAGACAGGGCCCCGCACAGATACGCAGTATTTT. The J gene is TRBJ2-3, the V gene TRBV4-2, with TRBD1 matching over 7 bases. Germline loops: CDR1 LGHNA, CDR2 YNFKEQ. V gave up 3 bases and J gave up 1 base; unmatched junction bases: 7. The CDR3 sequence is 16 residues long.

This chain connects TRBV5-1 to TRBJ2-1; a possible D gene is TRBD2 (6 bases). V gave up 4 bases and J gave up 4 bases, with 15 bases separating them. The CDR3 is 15 amino acids. Germline V CDR1 and CDR2: SGHRS, YFSETQ. The CDR3 region has the DNA TGCGCCAGCAGCCCGGAGGGAGGATCATACAATGAGCAGTTCTTC. It translates to CASSPEGGSYNEQFF.

The DNA of the CDR3 is TGTGCCAGCAGCTTAGGAACAGGGGGCAGGGAGACCCAGTACTTC. Translated, it gives CASSLGTGGRETQYF. The V call is TRBV7-6, the J call TRBJ2-5, with 9 nucleotides matching TRBD1. This CDR3 comprises 15 residues. The V and J ends lost 1 base and 5 bases, in that order; junction bases with no gene match: 5. Germline CDR1 and CDR2: SGHVS and FNYEAQ.

V gene TRBV5-4 combines with J gene TRBJ1-2; 8 positions match TRBD1. Per germline, CDR1 SGHNT and CDR2 YYREEE (reference sequence). The V and J ends lost 4 bases and 7 bases, in that order; junction bases with no gene match: 9. CDR3 length: 14 amino acids. The CDR3 sequence is CASSLQMTGAGYTF. In nucleotides, the CDR3 is TGTGCCAGCAGCCTCCAAATGACAGGGGCTGGCTACACCTTC.

This chain links TRBV6-1 with TRBJ2-2; no clear D. CDR3 size: 14 residues. Germline V gives CDR1 MNHNS, CDR2 SASEGT. The ends were cut back, 2 bases at V and 6 bases at J, with 10 bases in the middle. The chain's CDR3 is CASSEPRLAGELFF. The CDR3 bases are TGTGCCAGCAGTGAACCTAGGTTGGCCGGGGAGCTGTTTTTT.

The rearrangement joins TRBV6-4 to TRBJ1-1, with TRBD1 identical over 11 bases. There are 13 residues in the CDR3. Germline V gene data show CDR1 as MRHNA and CDR2 as SNTAGT. Trimming took 6 bases from V and 5 from J; bases not matched to a gene: 2. CDR3 loop: CASRRDRGTEAFF. The DNA for the CDR3 is TGTGCCAGCAGAAGGGACAGGGGGACTGAAGCTTTCTTT.

The V gene is TRBV5-1, the J gene TRBJ2-5, with 7 bases matching TRBD2. This CDR3 spans 15 amino acids. Looked up from germline, CDR1 is SGHRS and CDR2 is YFSETQ. After removal of 1 base from V and 5 bases from J, the junction contained 8 bases not matched to a gene. The DNA for the CDR3 is TGCGCCAGCAGCTTGTCGGTAGCGGGTCAGGAGACCCAGTACTTC. Its translation: CASSLSVAGQETQYF.

V usage is TRBV24-1 and J usage is TRBJ1-2, with TRBD1 matching 10 bases. This CDR3 contains 13 residues. CDR1 KGHDR and CDR2 SFDVKD come from the germline V gene. The V segment lost 5 bases and the J segment 12 bases; nucleotides outside the gene matches: 8. The CDR3 DNA sequence: TGTGCCACCAGTGCTCCCGGGACAGGGGTTCACACCTTC. Residues: CATSAPGTGVHTF.

The chain has TRBV5-1 and TRBJ2-2; TRBD1 matches 10 bases. The germline gives CDR1 SGHRS, CDR2 YFSETQ. After removal of 3 bases from V and 5 bases from J, the junction contained 1 base not matched to a gene. The CDR3 covers 14 residues. The CDR3 DNA sequence: TGCGCCAGCAGCTGGGGACAGGGGACCGGGGAGCTGTTTTTT. Encoded protein: CASSWGQGTGELFF.